This T cell receptor beta chain was found in a study of blood T cell repertoires in COVID-19. Across the whole study: Some COVID-19 samples were acute and others convalescent; all came from the United States, Italy and Spain. PBMCs, B-cell-depleted T cells, or T cells provided the cDNA or gDNA that made up the material.

The CDR3 consists of 13 residues. Germline CDR1 is SNHLY and CDR2 is FYNNEI. V lost 8 bases and J 4 bases, leaving 12 bases between the germline ends. Authors' analysis steps: Researchers report that nucleated cell counts were estimated from reference gene primer amplification. The protocol was immunoSEQ multiplex PCR, while the TCRdb copy is restricted to in-frame clones and leaves out a portion. The V and J calls and the clone size are those of that table, but D and trimming were determined from the DNA. The table includes under 200,000 clones, 75% to 95% detected once. Sequencing used peripheral blood. The V gene is TRBV2, the J gene TRBJ2-1, with a weak D call TRBD2 (6 bases). The source is a man aged 45 to 65 with acute or convalescent COVID-19. The CDR3 sequence: CASAASDYNEQFF. The DNA for the CDR3 is TGTGCCAGCGCTGCTAGCGATTACAATGAGCAGTTCTTC. The whole variable domain, filled in from reference TRBV2 and TRBJ2-1, reads EPEVTQTPSHQVTQMGQEVILRCVPISNHLYFYWYRQILGQKVEFLVSFYNNEISEKSEIFDDQFSVERPDGSNFTLKIRSTKLEDSAMYFCASAASDYNEQFFGPGTRLTVL.